The 29 T cell receptor beta chains presented below share a single source sample, sequenced in a study of T cell responses to AZD1222 COVID-19 vaccine. Method: immunoSEQ multiplex PCR; TCRdb's copy keeps in-frame clones and lacks some. This sample has 95,000 to 150,000 clones, with about 85% found just once. This specimen consisted of peripheral blood, obtained on day 0 of AZD1222 vaccination. These TCRs come from an adult in good health.

This CDR3 reads CASSITVSSYNEQFF. In DNA, the CDR3 is TGTGCCAGTAGTATAACGGTGAGCTCCTACAATGAGCAGTTCTTC. The chain carries TRBV19 and TRBJ2-1; the D is unclear. This CDR3 spans 15 amino acids. CDR1 and CDR2 (germline): LNHDA, SQIVND (reference sequence). V lost 2 bases, J lost 0 bases, and 8 bases lay in between.

V gene TRBV7-8 combines with J gene TRBJ1-4; 9 bases fit TRBD1. CDR3 length: 19 amino acids. The ends lost 1 base at V and 1 base at J; junction bases unmatched: 10. Looked up from germline, CDR1 is SGHVS and CDR2 is FQNEAQ. The CDR3 nucleotides are TGTGCCAGCAGCTTAGGGGGGACAGGGTCTCTTCAAACTAATGAAAAACTGTTTTTT. Translating it yields CASSLGGTGSLQTNEKLFF. Drawing the rest from reference TRBV7-8 and TRBJ1-4, the complete variable domain is GAGVSQSPRYKVAKRGQDVALRCDPISGHVSLFWYQQALGQGPEFLTYFQNEAQLDKSGLPSDRFFAERPEGSVSTLKIQRTQQEDSAVYLCASSLGGTGSLQTNEKLFFGSGTQLSVL.

J is TRBJ1-1 and V is TRBV7-3, with D unclear. V was shortened by 1 base and J by 1 base, with 4 bases between the two germline ends. The CDR3 has 13 amino acids. From germline, CDR1 is SGHTA and CDR2 FQGTGA. The CDR3 sequence is CASSLSRNTEAFF. In nucleotides, the CDR3 is TGTGCCAGCAGCTTAAGCCGGAACACTGAAGCTTTCTTT.

The chain links TRBV5-1 to TRBJ2-5; 14 bases match TRBD2. Losses at the gene ends were 5 bases for V and 5 bases for J; bases not matched to a gene: 11. Germline values: CDR1 SGHRS, CDR2 YFSETQ. CDR3 length equals 17 residues. CDR3 sequence reads: CASRMTSGGASLETQYF. Written as DNA, the CDR3 is TGCGCCAGCAGGATGACTAGCGGGGGGGCCAGCTTGGAGACCCAGTACTTC.

The chain joins TRBV12-3 or TRBV12-4 to TRBJ2-5; D remains unclear. Trimming cost V 2 bases and J 1 base, with 5 bases left between them. This CDR3 has 13 residues. The CDR3 DNA sequence: TGTGCCAGCAGTTTACCCCCCCAAGAGACCCAGTACTTC. Translation: CASSLPPQETQYF.

J is TRBJ2-1 and V is TRBV18, with a possible D match to TRBD1 (6 bases). The V and J ends lost 6 bases and 7 bases respectively, with 22 bases between them. Germline-derived CDR1 and CDR2 are KGHSH and LQKENI. This CDR3 comprises 16 residues. The CDR3 region is CASSPRKQGPWNEQFF. The CDR3 DNA is TGTGCCAGCTCGCCGCGGAAACAGGGTCCCTGGAATGAGCAGTTCTTC. The variable domain in full, with the rest retrieved from reference TRBV18 and TRBJ2-1, is NAGVMQNPRHLVRRRGQEARLRCSPMKGHSHVYWYRQLPEEGLKFMVYLQKENIIDESGMPKERFSAEFPKEGPSILRIQQVVRGDSAAYFCASSPRKQGPWNEQFFGPGTRLTVL.

This clone was observed once. The chain employs TRBV6-5 and TRBJ1-5, with D tentatively TRBD1 (6 bases). The length of the CDR3 is 13 residues. Germline V gene sequence: CDR1 MNHEY, CDR2 SVGAGI. V was pared by 6 bases and J by 3 bases, with 9 bases between. The CDR3 nucleotides read TGTGCCAGCAGGCAGGGGACCAATCAGCCCCAGCATTTT. Translated: CASRQGTNQPQHF.

The chain has TRBV7-9 and TRBJ1-1; D gene unclear. V shed 7 bases and J shed 6 bases, with 18 bases lying between them. The length of the CDR3 is 14 residues. Germline V gene data show CDR1 as SEHNR and CDR2 as FQNEAQ (reference sequence). The chain's CDR3 is CASTPPSYTAEAFF. The CDR3 region has the DNA TGTGCCAGCACCCCCCCCTCCTATACCGCTGAAGCTTTCTTT.

The genes are TRBV28 and TRBJ1-1; unclear D gene. The germline V gene encodes CDR1 MDHEN and CDR2 SYDVKM. The CDR3 has 11 amino acids. The V gene lost 6 bases and the J gene lost 1 base, with 3 bases spanning the gap. The CDR3 region is CASRQNTEAFF. The CDR3 nucleotides are TGTGCCAGCAGGCAGAACACTGAAGCTTTCTTT.

The chain joins TRBV19 to TRBJ1-3, with D perhaps TRBD1 (6 bases). V shed 6 bases and J shed 0 bases, with 9 bases lying between them. The germline CDR1 and CDR2 sequences are LNHDA and SQIVND (reference sequence). The CDR3 sequence is 14 residues long. The CDR3 nucleotides read TGTGCCAGTAGGTCGGGGGCCTCTGGAAACACCATATATTTT. Its translation: CASRSGASGNTIYF.

In its sample, this clone was seen a few times. The chain couples TRBV12-3 or TRBV12-4 to TRBJ1-5; unclear D gene. V shed 4 bases and J shed 9 bases, with 10 bases lying between them. CDR3 length: 12 amino acids. The CDR3 nucleotides read TGTGCCAGCAGTTACAGAGATCGGCCCCAGCATTTT. Translated: CASSYRDRPQHF.

V is TRBV3-1 (or the pseudogene TRBV3-2) and J is TRBJ1-1, with D uncertain. V lost 1 base and J 1 base, leaving 7 bases between the germline ends. Germline V gene lookup returns CDR1 LGHDT and CDR2 YNNKEL (reference sequence). The CDR3 consists of 14 residues. CDR3 coding DNA: TGTGCCAGCAGCCAAGGATCCCCGAACACTGAAGCTTTCTTT. It yields the protein CASSQGSPNTEAFF.

This chain links TRBV15 with TRBJ2-1; D possibly corresponds to TRBD2 (6 bases). CDR1 and CDR2 from the germline V gene are LNHNV and YYDKDF (reference sequence). With 0 bases removed from V and 7 bases from J, the gap between germline ends came to 13 bases. The CDR3 is 15 residues long. CDR3 loop: CATSRELGGGNEQFF. CDR3 nucleotides: TGTGCCACCAGCAGAGAGCTGGGTGGGGGGAATGAGCAGTTCTTC.

The chain has TRBV2 and TRBJ2-7; TRBD1 matches 9 bases. The CDR3 consists of 14 residues. V lost 3 bases, J lost 0 bases, and 0 bases stayed unmatched. Germline loops: CDR1 SNHLY, CDR2 FYNNEI. The CDR3, as DNA: TGTGCCAGCAGTGAGGGACAGGGCTCCTACGAGCAGTACTTC. Amino acid sequence: CASSEGQGSYEQYF.

This clone has a single count. The V call is TRBV24-1, the J call TRBJ2-5; D is possibly TRBD1 (6 bases). Germline V gene data show CDR1 as KGHDR and CDR2 as SFDVKD. The length of the CDR3 is 16 residues. The V end was cut by 3 bases, the J end by 5 bases, with 18 bases between. The CDR3 DNA reads as TGTGCCACCAGTGATCTGGGGGCCCGGGGTGAGGAGACCCAGTACTTC. Encoded protein: CATSDLGARGEETQYF.

The chain recombines TRBV24-1 with TRBJ2-1; possibly TRBD1 or TRBD2 for D (5 bases each). CDR1 is KGHDR and CDR2 is SFDVKD in the germline V gene. V gave up 3 bases and J gave up 1 base, with 18 bases separating them. This CDR3 contains 18 residues. CDR3 nucleotides: TGTGCCACCAGTGATCCCGCGACCGGGACCGGTTCCTACAATGAGCAGTTCTTC. Translating gives CATSDPATGTGSYNEQFF.

The chain recombines TRBV25-1 with TRBJ1-2; no clear D. From germline, CDR1 is MGHDK and CDR2 SYGVNS. The CDR3 extends over 14 amino acids. Trimming pared 2 bases from V and 7 bases from J, leaving 14 bases between. The CDR3 DNA reads as TGTGCCAGCAGTGAAGGAGGAAAGCGGGGTGGCTACACCTTC. It specifies CASSEGGKRGGYTF.

This clone has more than one count but fewer than ten. The V and J genes are TRBV3-1 (or the pseudogene TRBV3-2) and TRBJ2-7; 8 bases are shared with TRBD2. CDR1 is LGHDT and CDR2 is YNNKEL in the germline V gene (reference sequence). The V segment lost 4 bases and the J segment 4 bases; nucleotides outside the gene matches: 9. The CDR3 has 15 amino acids. CDR3 bases: TGTGCCAGCAGCCGGGGCAGCGGGGGACCATACGAGCAGTACTTC. Translation: CASSRGSGGPYEQYF.

The gene calls are TRBV5-1 and TRBJ1-5; no reliable D call. The V end lost 4 bases, the J end lost 5 bases, and 13 bases lay between the germline ends. The germline CDR1 and CDR2 sequences are SGHRS and YFSETQ. This CDR3 has 14 residues. The CDR3 sequence is CASSPNSKDQPQHF. CDR3 sequence (DNA): TGCGCCAGCAGCCCTAATTCCAAGGATCAGCCCCAGCATTTT.

This clone came up a few times. The chain recombines TRBV2 with TRBJ2-5; 10 bases are a match to TRBD1. This CDR3 is built from 16 residues. Germline V gene data show CDR1 as SNHLY and CDR2 as FYNNEI. Germline trimming cut 6 bases from V and 2 bases from J; bases unmatched to any gene: 9. CDR3 region: CASSRRDRGLQETQYF. DNA for the CDR3: TGTGCCAGCAGCCGTCGGGACAGGGGATTACAAGAGACCCAGTACTTC. Full variable domain (rest looked up from reference TRBV2 and TRBJ2-5): EPEVTQTPSHQVTQMGQEVILRCVPISNHLYFYWYRQILGQKVEFLVSFYNNEISEKSEIFDDQFSVERPDGSNFTLKIRSTKLEDSAMYFCASSRRDRGLQETQYFGPGTRLLVL.

The rearrangement joins TRBV6-1 to TRBJ1-1; unclear D gene. The germline V and J ends were trimmed by 1 base and 5 bases, with 11 bases remaining between them. This CDR3 is built from 14 residues. Germline V gene data show CDR1 as MNHNS and CDR2 as SASEGT. CDR3 protein: CASSEVVEGTEAFF. The DNA of the CDR3 is TGTGCCAGCAGTGAAGTGGTGGAGGGTACTGAAGCTTTCTTT.

This clone was observed once. V is TRBV7-2 and J is TRBJ2-7; no firm D call. In germline, CDR1 is SGHTA, CDR2 FQGNSA. The CDR3 has 12 amino acids. Trimming took off 1 base at V and 5 bases at J, with 6 bases between the two ends. CDR3 nucleotide sequence: TGTGCCAGCAGCTTAGGGAGCAACGAGCAGTACTTC. Translating gives CASSLGSNEQYF. Based on the CDR3 plus reference TRBV7-2 and TRBJ2-7, the full variable domain is GAGVSQSPSNKVTEKGKDVELRCDPISGHTALYWYRQSLGQGLEFLIYFQGNSAPDKSGLPSDRFSAERTGGSVSTLTIQRTQQEDSAVYLCASSLGSNEQYFGPGTRLTVT.

This rearrangement joins TRBV7-2 to TRBJ1-3; D is ambiguous. Trimming cost V 3 bases and J 7 bases, with 10 bases left between them. The CDR3 runs to 13 residues. Germline V CDR1 and CDR2: SGHTA, FQGNSA. The CDR3 spells CASSFAIGNTIYF. The CDR3 nucleotides are TGTGCCAGCAGCTTTGCCATCGGGAACACCATATATTTT.

This clone occurred a few times. The gene calls are TRBV15 and TRBJ1-6; D is possibly TRBD1 (5 bases). The CDR3 extends over 15 amino acids. Germline V gene data show CDR1 as LNHNV and CDR2 as YYDKDF (reference sequence). The V end lost 0 bases, the J end lost 11 bases, and 14 bases lay between the germline ends. CDR3: CATSRDRGGVPPLHF. CDR3 coding DNA: TGTGCCACCAGCAGAGATCGGGGAGGGGTCCCACCCCTCCACTTT.

The chain combines TRBV28 with TRBJ1-3; D call uncertain. Germline V gives CDR1 MDHEN, CDR2 SYDVKM. Between the trimmed V and J ends, which lost 5 bases and 5 bases, there was a span of 13 bases. This CDR3 has 14 residues. As DNA, the CDR3 is TGTGCCAGCAGTCCCCCTTTATGGAGAAACACCATATATTTT. Translated, it gives CASSPPLWRNTIYF.

The chain joins TRBV10-3 to TRBJ1-6; the match to TRBD1 covers 9 bases. V shed 7 bases and J 0 bases; nucleotides not matched to a gene: 4. The CDR3 extends over 16 amino acids. Germline loops: CDR1 ENHRY, CDR2 SYGVKD. CDR3 region: CAINTGGDSYNSPLHF. The CDR3 DNA is TGTGCCATCAATACAGGGGGCGACTCCTATAATTCACCCCTCCACTTT.

The rearrangement links TRBV7-2 to TRBJ2-7; perhaps TRBD1 as D (6 bases). Germline V gene lookup returns CDR1 SGHTA and CDR2 FQGNSA. The V end was cut by 1 base, the J end by 1 base, with 14 bases between. This CDR3 is 16 amino acids long. In nucleotides, the CDR3 is TGTGCCAGCAGCTTAGGAGGTGGGGGCTTATCCTACGAGCAGTACTTC. Protein product: CASSLGGGGLSYEQYF.

The chain couples TRBV4-3 to TRBJ1-2; D not resolved. Per germline, CDR1 LGHNA and CDR2 YSLEER. V was pared by 0 bases and J by 3 bases, with 11 bases between. The length of the CDR3 is 15 residues. The CDR3 DNA reads TGCGCCAGCAGCCAAGAGTCCGGGGTCGACTATGGCTACACCTTC. Translation gives CASSQESGVDYGYTF.

This chain connects TRBV11-3 to TRBJ2-1, with 8 bases identical to TRBD1. With V trimmed by 5 bases and J by 6 bases, 9 bases remained unmatched. The CDR3 spans 15 residues. The V gene's germline CDR1 is SGHNT and CDR2 YENEEA. DNA for the CDR3: TGTGCCAGCAGCCACCGGGACAGGAGCCCCAATGAGCAGTTCTTC. Protein sequence: CASSHRDRSPNEQFF.